A single sample gave rise to the 30 T cell receptor beta chains below, sequenced in a study of cytomegalovirus exposure and HLA in healthy donors (dated by TCRdb to 2016 to 2017). Libraries were made using the immunoSEQ multiplex PCR assay. The multiplex PCR relied on a mix of 60 forward primers for TCR Vbeta segments and 13 reverse primers for TCR Jbeta segments. Sourced from immuneACCESS, this table was stored by TCRdb with only in-frame sequences that have V and J called. A share of the clones is absent; for the studies checked, an unresolved V gene accounts for under half, and the remainder has no known explanation. The table for this sample lists 140,000 to 150,000 clones; roughly 78% of them were counted only once. The top ten constitute under 3% of the sample. The source material was PBMCs. These receptors all stem from a man in his forties or fifties in good health and CMV-seropositive.

The J gene is TRBJ2-1, the V gene TRBV9; D not certain. Germline V CDR1 and CDR2: SGDLS, YYNGEE. CDR3 size: 14 residues. The germline V and J ends were trimmed by 3 bases and 4 bases, with 11 bases remaining between them. The CDR3 loop reads CASSGHSTYNEQFF. The CDR3 DNA follows: TGTGCCAGCAGCGGACACTCTACTTACAATGAGCAGTTCTTC.

This chain links TRBV5-4 with TRBJ2-1; 9 bases align to TRBD2. Trimming took 4 bases from V and 7 from J; bases not matched to a gene: 9. The CDR3 spans 15 residues. Looked up from germline, CDR1 is SGHNT and CDR2 is YYREEE (reference sequence). The CDR3 spells CASSPKTSGGNEQFF. The CDR3 DNA sequence: TGTGCCAGCAGCCCAAAGACTAGCGGTGGGAATGAGCAGTTCTTC. Together with reference TRBV5-4 and TRBJ2-1, the CDR3 gives the full variable domain: ETGVTQSPTHLIKTRGQQVTLRCSSQSGHNTVSWYQQALGQGPQFIFQYYREEENGRGNFPPRFSGLQFPNYSSELNVNALELDDSALYLCASSPKTSGGNEQFFGPGTRLTVL.

As DNA, the CDR3 is TGTGCCAGCAGTTTACGACAGAACACAGATACGCAGTATTTT. As protein: CASSLRQNTDTQYF. V gene TRBV6-5 combines with J gene TRBJ2-3; possible D gene TRBD1, 5 bases. The germline V gene encodes CDR1 MNHEY and CDR2 SVGAGI. The CDR3 has 14 residues. The V end lost 4 bases, the J end lost 2 bases, and 10 bases lay between the germline ends.

CDR3 region: CASSASTGVATEAFF. Here the CDR3 DNA reads TGTGCCAGCAGCGCCAGTACAGGGGTTGCCACTGAAGCTTTCTTT. The chain links TRBV11-2 to TRBJ1-1; 7 bases line up with TRBD1. CDR3 length equals 15 residues. V was clipped by 5 bases and J by 4 bases; unmatched bases: 10. Germline-derived CDR1 and CDR2 are SGHAT and FQNNGV.

This clone has only one observation. The J gene is TRBJ1-1, the V gene TRBV19; D remains ambiguous. This CDR3 is built from 15 residues. The V end was cut by 1 base, the J end by 4 bases, with 13 bases between. Germline V gives CDR1 LNHDA, CDR2 SQIVND (reference sequence). CDR3 loop: CASSIAASRGTEAFF. The CDR3 bases are TGTGCCAGTAGTATAGCTGCCAGTCGGGGCACTGAAGCTTTCTTT.

This chain uses TRBV27 with TRBJ2-1, with D possibly TRBD1 on 5 matching bases. Germline V lookup: CDR1 MNHEY, CDR2 SMNVEV (reference sequence). Trimming removed 0 bases at V and 2 bases at J, with 11 bases between. This CDR3 spans 16 amino acids. The CDR3 bases are TGTGCCAGCAGTTTATCCCTGGGGCGGACCTACAATGAGCAGTTCTTC. Its translation is CASSLSLGRTYNEQFF.

The chain is built from TRBV28 and TRBJ2-7, with a tentative D call TRBD2 (5 bases). Trimming shortened V by 7 bases and J by 5 bases, and 21 bases separated the two germline ends. Germline-derived CDR1 and CDR2 are MDHEN and SYDVKM. The CDR3 is 15 residues long. CDR3 sequence (DNA): TGTGCCAGCACCCCATCGACGGCCCTAGCCAACGAGCAGTACTTC. The encoded protein is CASTPSTALANEQYF.

The J gene is TRBJ2-5, the V gene TRBV29-1, with 10 bases fitting TRBD2. Germline V gene sequence: CDR1 SQVTM, CDR2 ANQGSEA. This CDR3 is 13 amino acids long. After removal of 3 bases from V and 5 bases from J, the junction contained 3 bases not matched to a gene. CDR3 DNA sequence: TGCAGCGTTGACCCAGCGGGAGGGGAGACCCAGTACTTC. It yields the protein CSVDPAGGETQYF.

J is TRBJ1-2 and V is TRBV7-2, with D perhaps TRBD1 (5 bases). The ends were cut back, 3 bases at V and 3 bases at J, with 8 bases in the middle. This CDR3 has 13 residues. Per germline, CDR1 SGHTA and CDR2 FQGNSA. CDR3 nucleotides: TGTGCCAGCAGCTTGGCGGGGGACTATGGCTACACCTTC. Amino acid sequence: CASSLAGDYGYTF.

The genes are TRBV7-9 and TRBJ2-1; 9 nucleotides match TRBD2. Trimming cost V 4 bases and J 0 bases; bases outside gene matches: 7. This CDR3 region has 17 residues. CDR1 SEHNR and CDR2 FQNEAQ come from the germline V gene (reference sequence). The CDR3 bases are TGTGCCAGCAGCTCCGGGACTAGCCCGAGCTCCTACAATGAGCAGTTCTTC. Its protein product is CASSSGTSPSSYNEQFF.

The chain carries TRBV6-1 and TRBJ2-3; D is possibly TRBD2 (5 bases). Trimming stripped 5 bases from V and 2 bases from J, with 11 bases between. The germline CDR1 and CDR2 sequences are MNHNS and SASEGT. CDR3 length: 14 residues. CDR3 region: CASSIGSFTDTQYF. The CDR3 region has the DNA TGTGCCAGCAGTATAGGGAGCTTCACAGATACGCAGTATTTT.

Notes on this clone: Its ends do not fully match the called genes, so a read error is possible. The rearrangement joins TRBV7-9 to TRBJ1-5; D ambiguous. This CDR3 spans 11 amino acids. Germline-derived CDR1 and CDR2 are SEHNR and FQNEAQ (reference sequence). The CDR3 DNA follows: TGTTCCAGCAGCCACTCCGGGGCCCAGCATTTT. Protein: CSSSHSGAQHF.

The rearrangement links TRBV18 to TRBJ2-3; 7 bases fit TRBD1. The J segment lost 4 bases and the V segment lost 2 bases, leaving 6 bases of the junction unmatched. The CDR3 spans 15 residues. Germline CDR1 is KGHSH and CDR2 is LQKENI. This CDR3 is CASSPSSGGPDTQYF. CDR3 bases: TGTGCCAGCTCACCATCATCAGGGGGACCAGATACGCAGTATTTT. The full variable domain, completed using reference TRBV18 and TRBJ2-3, is NAGVMQNPRHLVRRRGQEARLRCSPMKGHSHVYWYRQLPEEGLKFMVYLQKENIIDESGMPKERFSAEFPKEGPSILRIQQVVRGDSAAYFCASSPSSGGPDTQYFGPGTRLTVL.

The V call is TRBV7-7, the J call TRBJ2-5; 10 bases line up with TRBD2. V trimming: 4 bases; J trimming: 4 bases; junction bases outside the gene matches: 9. CDR3 length: 16 residues. Germline V gives CDR1 SSHAT, CDR2 FNYEAQ (reference sequence). CDR3 amino acids: CASSSYKREGRETQYF. In nucleotides, the CDR3 is TGTGCCAGCAGCTCATATAAGCGGGAGGGCCGAGAGACCCAGTACTTC.

The CDR3 nucleotides read TGTGCCAGCAGCTATCAACAGGGGGTAGCCTATGGCTACACCTTC. Protein sequence: CASSYQQGVAYGYTF. This chain uses TRBV28 with TRBJ1-2; 8 bases line up with TRBD1. V was pared by 6 bases and J by 4 bases, with 10 bases of the junction left unmatched. From germline, CDR1 is MDHEN and CDR2 SYDVKM. This CDR3 has 15 amino acids.

The CDR3 nucleotides are TGTGCCAGCAGCTTGGCGCCTAGCGGGGAGCTGTTTTTT. This gives the protein CASSLAPSGELFF. V and J are TRBV7-6 and TRBJ2-2; D gene unclear. This CDR3 has 13 amino acids. With 3 bases removed from V and 7 bases from J, the gap between germline ends came to 9 bases. Germline-derived CDR1 and CDR2 are SGHVS and FNYEAQ.

The chain recombines TRBV5-5 with TRBJ2-7; the match to TRBD2 covers 11 bases. The CDR3 runs 14 residues. After removal of 7 bases from V and 4 bases from J, the junction contained 7 bases not matched to a gene. Germline CDR1 reads SGHKS; CDR2 reads YYEKEE (reference sequence). The CDR3 nucleotides are TGTGCCAGCGGTAAGACTAGCGGGGTTTACGAGCAGTACTTC. This gives the protein CASGKTSGVYEQYF.

The chain joins TRBV5-8 to TRBJ2-1; 10 bases align to TRBD2. The trim removed 0 bases at V and 4 bases at J, leaving 7 bases unmatched. Per the germline V gene, CDR1 is SGHTS and CDR2 is YDEGEE. The CDR3 has 17 residues. The CDR3 coding sequence is TGTGCCAGCAGCTTGGACCTAGCGGGAGTGGGTTACAATGAGCAGTTCTTC. Protein: CASSLDLAGVGYNEQFF.

The chain couples TRBV19 to TRBJ2-5, with 7 bases matching TRBD1. This CDR3 has 16 residues. Germline-derived CDR1 and CDR2 are LNHDA and SQIVND (reference sequence). J was trimmed by 5 bases and V by 5 bases; bases with no gene match: 14. The DNA of the CDR3 is TGTGCCAGTAGTCGAGGCGTCAGGGGGTCGGGTGAGACCCAGTACTTC. Translating it yields CASSRGVRGSGETQYF.

This clone was picked up one time. The CDR3 loop is CASSLRGTGYFGVSGELFF. DNA of the CDR3: TGTGCCAGCAGTCTCAGGGGGACAGGATATTTTGGTGTCTCCGGGGAGCTGTTTTTT. The chain combines TRBV21-1 with TRBJ2-2; no DNA check was done on the table's D call, TRBD1. TRBV21-1 is flagged as a pseudogene. The length of the CDR3 is 19 residues.

This sequence joins TRBV11-2 and TRBJ2-7; the D gene is possibly TRBD1 (6 bases). Germline CDR1 SGHAT, CDR2 FQNNGV. V was shortened by 5 bases and J by 6 bases, with 14 bases between the two germline ends. There are 13 residues in the CDR3. The CDR3 here is CASSTGLEGEQYF. The DNA for the CDR3 is TGTGCCAGCAGCACAGGGCTAGAGGGCGAGCAGTACTTC.

The CDR3 DNA reads TGTGCCAGCAACTCCGACAGTCTCTCCGTGGATACGCAGTATTTT. It encodes CASNSDSLSVDTQYF. The chain joins TRBV6-6 to TRBJ2-3; the D gene is possibly TRBD1 (5 bases). Germline assignment: CDR1 MNHNY and CDR2 SVGAGI (reference sequence). The CDR3 extends over 15 amino acids. Deletions cut 7 bases from V and 6 bases from J, with 20 bases between.

V and J are TRBV30 and TRBJ2-2; TRBD2 might be the D (6 bases). From germline, CDR1 is GTSNPN and CDR2 SVGIG (reference sequence). CDR3 length: 16 residues. V was shortened by 1 base and J by 0 bases, with 12 bases between the two germline ends. CDR3 nucleotide sequence: TGTGCCTGGAGTGCTCTGGGCGGGACGAACACCGGGGAGCTGTTTTTT. Its protein product is CAWSALGGTNTGELFF.

Notes on this clone: Relative to the germline gene, one junction end is altered; a read error may explain this. J is TRBJ1-5 and V is TRBV2; 9 nucleotides align to TRBD1. The CDR3 sequence is 15 residues long. Germline-derived CDR1 and CDR2 are SNHLY and FYNNEI. CDR3 loop: CASSVHGTGSQPQNF. In DNA form, the CDR3 reads TGTGCCAGCAGTGTTCACGGGACAGGGTCTCAGCCCCAGAATTTT.

This clone was found once. This rearrangement joins TRBV7-2 to TRBJ2-5; 7 bases are shared with TRBD2. This CDR3 is 14 amino acids long. V lost 2 bases, J lost 5 bases, and 5 bases stayed unmatched. Per germline, CDR1 SGHTA and CDR2 FQGNSA. The CDR3 loop is CASSLSTSAETQYF. CDR3 DNA sequence: TGTGCCAGCAGCTTATCCACTAGCGCGGAGACCCAGTACTTC.

This rearrangement joins TRBV21-1 to TRBJ2-1; the D call in the table, TRBD2, was not verified against the DNA. TRBV21-1 is a pseudogene segment. The CDR3 is 16 amino acids. The chain's CDR3 is CASSKGTSGKNNEQFF. Here the CDR3 DNA reads TGTGCCAGCAGCAAAGGGACTAGCGGTAAAAATAATGAGCAGTTCTTC.

The chain employs TRBV2 and TRBJ2-1; 11 nucleotides agree with TRBD2. Germline loops: CDR1 SNHLY, CDR2 FYNNEI. V shed 10 bases, J shed 5 bases, and the junction held 7 bases outside the gene matches. The CDR3 consists of 14 residues. CDR3 loop: CAKAGLAANNEQFF. The DNA of the CDR3 is TGTGCCAAGGCGGGACTAGCGGCAAACAATGAGCAGTTCTTC. The full variable domain, in which reference TRBV2 and TRBJ2-1 provide the parts outside the CDR3, is EPEVTQTPSHQVTQMGQEVILRCVPISNHLYFYWYRQILGQKVEFLVSFYNNEISEKSEIFDDQFSVERPDGSNFTLKIRSTKLEDSAMYFCAKAGLAANNEQFFGPGTRLTVL.

The V gene is TRBV14, the J gene TRBJ2-3, with D possibly being TRBD2 (7 bases). This CDR3 has 12 residues. Trimming took 8 bases from V and 6 from J, leaving 12 bases between them. The germline CDR1 and CDR2 sequences are SGHDN and FVKESK. CDR3 sequence: CASGGAGDTQYF. Here the CDR3 DNA reads TGTGCCAGCGGGGGGGCCGGCGATACGCAGTATTTT.

CDR3 sequence: CASSLGGTGGADTQYF. The CDR3 DNA reads TGTGCCAGCAGCTTGGGAGGGACAGGGGGAGCAGATACGCAGTATTTT. V usage is TRBV5-6 and J usage is TRBJ2-3, with TRBD1 matching 11 bases. J gave up 4 bases and V 0 bases, and 4 bases lay outside the gene matches. There are 16 residues in the CDR3. Germline loops: CDR1 SGHDT, CDR2 YYEEEE.

Here the CDR3 DNA reads TGTGCCAGCAGCCGGGACAGAGATTCAAACTATGGCTACACCTTC. Translated, it gives CASSRDRDSNYGYTF. This sequence joins TRBV6-5 and TRBJ1-2; 7 nucleotides match TRBD1. Per germline, CDR1 MNHEY and CDR2 SVGAGI. J was trimmed by 2 bases and V by 6 bases; bases with no gene match: 9. The CDR3 spans 15 residues.